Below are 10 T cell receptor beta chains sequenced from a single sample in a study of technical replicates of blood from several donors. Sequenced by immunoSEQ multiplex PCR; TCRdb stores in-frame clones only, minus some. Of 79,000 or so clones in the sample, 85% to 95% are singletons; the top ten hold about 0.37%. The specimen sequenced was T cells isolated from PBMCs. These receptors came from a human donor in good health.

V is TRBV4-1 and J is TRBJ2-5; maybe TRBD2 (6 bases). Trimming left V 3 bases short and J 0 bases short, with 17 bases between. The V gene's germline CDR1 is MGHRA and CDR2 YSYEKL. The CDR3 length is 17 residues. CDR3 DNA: TGCGCCAGCAGCCAGAGGGCGGGACCCGTGTACCAAGAGACCCAGTACTTC. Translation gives CASSQRAGPVYQETQYF.

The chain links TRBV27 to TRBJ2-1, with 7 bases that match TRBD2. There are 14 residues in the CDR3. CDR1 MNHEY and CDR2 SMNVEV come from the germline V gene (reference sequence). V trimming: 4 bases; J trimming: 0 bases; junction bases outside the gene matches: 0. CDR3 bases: TGTGCCAGCAGTTCTAGCGGCTCCTACAATGAGCAGTTCTTC. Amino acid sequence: CASSSSGSYNEQFF.

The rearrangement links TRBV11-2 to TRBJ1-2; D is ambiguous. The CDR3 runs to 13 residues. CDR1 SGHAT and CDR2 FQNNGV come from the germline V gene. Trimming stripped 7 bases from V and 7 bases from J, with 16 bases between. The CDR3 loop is CASNSLRDTGYTF. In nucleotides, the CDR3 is TGTGCCAGCAACTCACTTCGCGACACTGGCTACACCTTC.

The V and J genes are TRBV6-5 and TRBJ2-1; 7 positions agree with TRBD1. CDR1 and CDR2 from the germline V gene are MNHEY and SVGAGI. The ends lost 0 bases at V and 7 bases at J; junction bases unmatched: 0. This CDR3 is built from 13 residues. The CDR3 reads CASSYSTGNEQFF. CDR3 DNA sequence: TGTGCCAGCAGTTACTCGACAGGGAATGAGCAGTTCTTC.

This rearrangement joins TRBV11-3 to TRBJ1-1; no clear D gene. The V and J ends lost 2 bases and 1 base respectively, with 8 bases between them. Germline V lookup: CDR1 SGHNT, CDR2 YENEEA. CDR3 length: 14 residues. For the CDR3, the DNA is TGTGCCAGCAGCTTATATGGGCAGAACACTGAAGCTTTCTTT. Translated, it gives CASSLYGQNTEAFF.

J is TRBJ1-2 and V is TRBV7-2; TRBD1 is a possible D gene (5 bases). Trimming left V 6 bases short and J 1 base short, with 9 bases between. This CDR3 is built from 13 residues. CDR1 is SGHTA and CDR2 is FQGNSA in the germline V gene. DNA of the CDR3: TGTGCCAGCAGACGGACAAGTAACTATGGCTACACCTTC. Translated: CASRRTSNYGYTF. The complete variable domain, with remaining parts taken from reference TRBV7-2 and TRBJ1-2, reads GAGVSQSPSNKVTEKGKDVELRCDPISGHTALYWYRQSLGQGLEFLIYFQGNSAPDKSGLPSDRFSAERTGGSVSTLTIQRTQQEDSAVYLCASRRTSNYGYTFGSGTRLTVV.

This chain's CDR3 is CASSDRVTGELFF. CDR3 sequence (DNA): TGTGCCAGCAGCGACCGGGTCACCGGGGAGCTGTTTTTT. The gene calls are TRBV7-9 and TRBJ2-2, with D uncertain. Trimming shortened V by 5 bases and J by 4 bases, and 8 bases separated the two germline ends. This CDR3 comprises 13 residues. Germline CDR1 SEHNR, CDR2 FQNEAQ (reference sequence).

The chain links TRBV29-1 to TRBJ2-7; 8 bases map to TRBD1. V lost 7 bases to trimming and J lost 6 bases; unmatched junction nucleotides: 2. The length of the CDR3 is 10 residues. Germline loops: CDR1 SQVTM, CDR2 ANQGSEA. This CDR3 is CSATGAEQYF. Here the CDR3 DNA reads TGCAGCGCGACAGGGGCCGAGCAGTACTTC.

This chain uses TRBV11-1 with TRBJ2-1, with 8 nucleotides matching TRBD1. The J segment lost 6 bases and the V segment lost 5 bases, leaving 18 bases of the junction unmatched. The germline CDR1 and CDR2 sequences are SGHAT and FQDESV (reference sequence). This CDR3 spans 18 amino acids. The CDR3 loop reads CASSLPLGRTGSTNEQFF. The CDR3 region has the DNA TGTGCCAGCAGCCTTCCATTGGGCCGGACAGGGTCCACCAATGAGCAGTTCTTC.

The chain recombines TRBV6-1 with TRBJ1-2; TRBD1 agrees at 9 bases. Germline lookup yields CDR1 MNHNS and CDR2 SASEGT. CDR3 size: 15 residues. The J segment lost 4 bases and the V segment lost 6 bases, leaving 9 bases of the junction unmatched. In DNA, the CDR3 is TGTGCCAGCAGGGATGGGACAGGGCTTTTCTATGGCTACACCTTC. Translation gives CASRDGTGLFYGYTF.